This T cell receptor (beta chain) appears in the sequencing data of a study of neoadjuvant anti-PD-1 for oral cavity cancer. Libraries were prepared by immunoSEQ multiplex PCR; TCRdb keeps only in-frame clonotypes and omits some of them. The table lists about 16,000 clones, approximately 70% of them singletons, with around 2.4% in the top ten. The CDR3 runs 18 residues. The ends were cut back, 3 bases at V and 3 bases at J, with 23 bases in the middle. From germline, CDR1 is LNHNV and CDR2 YYDKDF (reference sequence). The V and J genes are TRBV15 and TRBJ1-2; D gene uncertain. Source: PBMCs, taken before nivolumab (anti-PD-1) treatment. The receptor comes from a person between 40 and 85 years old with oral cavity squamous cell carcinoma. The chain's CDR3 is CATSRDRSPEGAHYGYTF. The CDR3 region has the DNA TGTGCCACCAGCAGGGACCGGTCCCCGGAAGGAGCTCACTATGGCTACACCTTC. Drawing the rest from reference TRBV15 and TRBJ1-2, the complete variable domain is DAMVIQNPRYQVTQFGKPVTLSCSQTLNHNVMYWYQQKSSQAPKLLFHYYDKDFNNEADTPDNFQSRRPNTSFCFLDIRSPGLGDTAMYLCATSRDRSPEGAHYGYTFGSGTRLTVV.